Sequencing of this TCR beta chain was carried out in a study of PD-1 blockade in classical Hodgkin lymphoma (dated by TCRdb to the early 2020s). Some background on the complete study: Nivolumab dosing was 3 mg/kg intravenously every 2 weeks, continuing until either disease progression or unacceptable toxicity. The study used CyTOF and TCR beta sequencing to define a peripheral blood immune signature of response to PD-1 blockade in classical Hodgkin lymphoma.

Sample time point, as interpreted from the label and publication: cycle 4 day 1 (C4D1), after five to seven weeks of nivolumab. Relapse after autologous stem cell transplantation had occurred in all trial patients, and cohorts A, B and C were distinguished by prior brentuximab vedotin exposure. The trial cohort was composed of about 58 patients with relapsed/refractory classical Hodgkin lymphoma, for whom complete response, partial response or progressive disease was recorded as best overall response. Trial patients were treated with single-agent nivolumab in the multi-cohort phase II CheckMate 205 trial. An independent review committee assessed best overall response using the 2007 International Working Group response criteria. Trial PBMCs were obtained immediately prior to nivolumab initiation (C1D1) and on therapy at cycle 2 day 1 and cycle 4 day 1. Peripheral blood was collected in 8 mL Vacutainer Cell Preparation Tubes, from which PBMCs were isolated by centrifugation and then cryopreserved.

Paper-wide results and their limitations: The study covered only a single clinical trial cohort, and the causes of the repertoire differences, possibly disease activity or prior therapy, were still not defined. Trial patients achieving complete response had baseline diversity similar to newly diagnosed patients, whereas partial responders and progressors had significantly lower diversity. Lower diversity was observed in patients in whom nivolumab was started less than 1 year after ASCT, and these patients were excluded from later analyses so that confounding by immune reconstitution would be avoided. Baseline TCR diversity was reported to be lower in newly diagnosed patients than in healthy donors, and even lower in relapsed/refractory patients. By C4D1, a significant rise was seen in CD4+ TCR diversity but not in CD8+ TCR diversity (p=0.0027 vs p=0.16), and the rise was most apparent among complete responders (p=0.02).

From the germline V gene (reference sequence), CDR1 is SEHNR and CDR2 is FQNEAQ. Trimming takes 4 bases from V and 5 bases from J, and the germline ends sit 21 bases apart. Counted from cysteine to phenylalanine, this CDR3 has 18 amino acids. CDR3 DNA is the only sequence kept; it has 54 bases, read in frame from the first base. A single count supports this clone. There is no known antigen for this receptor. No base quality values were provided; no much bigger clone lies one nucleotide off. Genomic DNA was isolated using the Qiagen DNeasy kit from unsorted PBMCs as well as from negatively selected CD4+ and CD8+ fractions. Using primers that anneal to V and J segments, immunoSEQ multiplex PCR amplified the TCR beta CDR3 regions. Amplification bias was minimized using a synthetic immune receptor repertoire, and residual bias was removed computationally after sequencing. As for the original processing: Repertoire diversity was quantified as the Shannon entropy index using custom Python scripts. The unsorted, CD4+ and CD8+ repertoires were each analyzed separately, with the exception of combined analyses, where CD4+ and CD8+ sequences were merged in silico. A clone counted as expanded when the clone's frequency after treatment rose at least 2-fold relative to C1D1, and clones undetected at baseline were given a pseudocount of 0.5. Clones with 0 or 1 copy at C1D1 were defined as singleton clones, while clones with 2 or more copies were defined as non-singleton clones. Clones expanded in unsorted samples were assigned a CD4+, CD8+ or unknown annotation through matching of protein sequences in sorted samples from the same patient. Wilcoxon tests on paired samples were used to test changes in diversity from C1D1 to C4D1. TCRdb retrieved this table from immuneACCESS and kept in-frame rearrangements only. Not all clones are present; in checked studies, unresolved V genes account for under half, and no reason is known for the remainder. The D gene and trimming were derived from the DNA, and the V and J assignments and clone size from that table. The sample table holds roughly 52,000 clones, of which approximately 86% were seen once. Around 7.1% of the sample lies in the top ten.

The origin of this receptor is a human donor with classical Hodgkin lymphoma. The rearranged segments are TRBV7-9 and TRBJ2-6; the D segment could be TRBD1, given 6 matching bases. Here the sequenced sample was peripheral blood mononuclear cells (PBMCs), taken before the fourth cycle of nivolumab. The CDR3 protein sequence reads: CASSSTGGLSARANVLTF. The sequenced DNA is TGTGCCAGCAGCTCGACAGGAGGCCTTTCCGCAAGGGCCAACGTCCTGACTTTC.